This TCR beta chain was recorded in a study of blood T cell repertoires in COVID-19. Whole-study context: Spain, Italy and the United States supplied samples that represented acute and convalescent COVID-19. PBMCs, B-cell-depleted T cells, or T cells provided the cDNA or gDNA that made up the material.

Germline V gene data show CDR1 as SGHDT and CDR2 as YYEEEE. The V gene lost 4 bases and the J gene lost 1 base, with 14 bases spanning the gap. The CDR3 is made up of 15 amino acids. Original processing notes: Estimated nucleated cell counts came from reference gene primer amplification. Only in-frame clones appear in the TCRdb table, and some are missing; sequencing was by immunoSEQ multiplex PCR. V, J and clone size were drawn from that table, and D and trimming were deduced from the DNA. This sample carries fewer than 250,000 clones, around 88% of them seen once, and the ten largest clones take roughly 2.9%.

The sequenced sample was peripheral blood. The V and J genes are TRBV5-6 and TRBJ1-1; TRBD1 is a possible D gene (5 bases). The source of this sequence is a man aged 50 to 59 with active or convalescent COVID-19. The CDR3 reads CASSLGLGPNTEAFF. CDR3 in DNA: TGTGCCAGCAGCCTGGGGTTGGGGCCGAACACTGAAGCTTTCTTT.